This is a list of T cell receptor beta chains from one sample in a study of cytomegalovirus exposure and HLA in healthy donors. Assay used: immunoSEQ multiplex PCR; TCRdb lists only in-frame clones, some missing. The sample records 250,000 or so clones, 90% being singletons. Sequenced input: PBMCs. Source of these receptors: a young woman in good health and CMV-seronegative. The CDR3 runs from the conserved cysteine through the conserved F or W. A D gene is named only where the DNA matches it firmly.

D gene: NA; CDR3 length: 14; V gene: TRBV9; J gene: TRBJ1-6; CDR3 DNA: TGTGCCAGCAGCGGCCCAGAACGGAGTTCACCCCTCCACTTT; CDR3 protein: CASSGPERSSPLHF
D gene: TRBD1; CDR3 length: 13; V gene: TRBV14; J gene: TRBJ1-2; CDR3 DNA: TGTGCCAGCAGCCCGGGACAGAAATATGGCTACACCTTC; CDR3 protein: CASSPGQKYGYTF
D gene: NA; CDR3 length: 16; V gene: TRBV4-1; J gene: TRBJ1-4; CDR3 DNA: TGCGCCAGCAGCCAAGATGGAGGAGCAACTAATGAAAAACTGTTTTTT; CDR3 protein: CASSQDGGATNEKLFF
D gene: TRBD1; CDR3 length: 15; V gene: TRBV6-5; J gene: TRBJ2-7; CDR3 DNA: TGTGCCAGCAGTTACTCATTACAGGGGACCTACGAGCAGTACTTC; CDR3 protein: CASSYSLQGTYEQYF
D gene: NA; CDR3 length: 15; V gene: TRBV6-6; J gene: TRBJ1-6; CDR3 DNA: TGTGCCAGCAGTTACCGGACAGAAGGAAATTCACCCCTCCACTTT; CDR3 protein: CASSYRTEGNSPLHF
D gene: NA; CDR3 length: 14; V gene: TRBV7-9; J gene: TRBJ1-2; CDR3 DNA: TGTGCCAGCAGCTTAGTACAGGGTAACTATGGCTACACCTTC; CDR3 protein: CASSLVQGNYGYTF
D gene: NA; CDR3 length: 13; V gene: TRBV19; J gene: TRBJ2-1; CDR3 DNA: TGTGCCAGTAGGGCAGGAGGGGACAATGAGCAGTTCTTC; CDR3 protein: CASRAGGDNEQFF
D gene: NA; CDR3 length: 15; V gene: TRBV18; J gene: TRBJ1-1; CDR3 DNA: TGTGCCAGCTCACCAACCCCCCAGGGGAACACTGAAGCTTTCTTT; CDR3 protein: CASSPTPQGNTEAFF
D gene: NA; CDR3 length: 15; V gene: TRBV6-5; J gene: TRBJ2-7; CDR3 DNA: TGTGCCAGCAGAGGGGGTGGACCGCTAGCCTACGAGCAGTACTTC; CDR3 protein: CASRGGGPLAYEQYF
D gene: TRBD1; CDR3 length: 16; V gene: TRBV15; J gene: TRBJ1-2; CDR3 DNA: TGTGCCACCAGCAGAGACCGCGGGACAGCCATCTATGGCTACACCTTC; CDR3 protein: CATSRDRGTAIYGYTF